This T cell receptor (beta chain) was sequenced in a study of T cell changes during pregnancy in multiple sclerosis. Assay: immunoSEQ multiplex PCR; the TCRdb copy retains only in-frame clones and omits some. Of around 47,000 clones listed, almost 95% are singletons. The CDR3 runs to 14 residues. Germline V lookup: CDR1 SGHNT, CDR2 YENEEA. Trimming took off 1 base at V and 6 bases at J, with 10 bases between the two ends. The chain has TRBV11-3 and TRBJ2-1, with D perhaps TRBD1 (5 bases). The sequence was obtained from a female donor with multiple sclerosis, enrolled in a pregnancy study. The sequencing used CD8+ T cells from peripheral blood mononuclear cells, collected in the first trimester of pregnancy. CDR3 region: CASSLAGMGNEQFF. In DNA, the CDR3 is TGTGCCAGCAGCTTAGCAGGGATGGGCAATGAGCAGTTCTTC.